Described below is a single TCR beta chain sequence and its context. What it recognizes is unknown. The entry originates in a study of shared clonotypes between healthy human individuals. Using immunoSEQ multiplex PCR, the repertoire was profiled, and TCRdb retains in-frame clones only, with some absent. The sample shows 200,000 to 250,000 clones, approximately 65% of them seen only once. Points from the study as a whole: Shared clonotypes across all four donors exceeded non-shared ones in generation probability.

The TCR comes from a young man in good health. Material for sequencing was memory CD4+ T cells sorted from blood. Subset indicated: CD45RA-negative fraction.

DNA for the CDR3: TGTGCCAGCAGCGCTGGGACTAGCGGGAGCTTTGAGCAGTTCTTC. Protein product: CASSAGTSGSFEQFF. V usage is TRBV7-2 and J usage is TRBJ2-1; 14 bases match TRBD2. CDR1 and CDR2 from the germline V gene are SGHTA and FQGNSA. Trimming cost V 5 bases and J 9 bases; bases outside gene matches: 6. The CDR3 has 15 residues.